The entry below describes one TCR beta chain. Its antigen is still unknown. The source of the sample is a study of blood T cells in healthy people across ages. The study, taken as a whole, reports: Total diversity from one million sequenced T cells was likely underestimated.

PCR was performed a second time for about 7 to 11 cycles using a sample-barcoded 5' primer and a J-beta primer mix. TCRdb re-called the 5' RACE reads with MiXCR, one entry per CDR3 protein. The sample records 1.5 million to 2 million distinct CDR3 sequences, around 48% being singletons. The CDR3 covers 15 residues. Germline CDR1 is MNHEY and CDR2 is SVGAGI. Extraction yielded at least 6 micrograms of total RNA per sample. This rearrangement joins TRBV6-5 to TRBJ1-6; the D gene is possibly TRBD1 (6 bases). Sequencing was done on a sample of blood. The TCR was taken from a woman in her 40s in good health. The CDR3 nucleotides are TGTAGCGCACACCTGGACAGATCAAATAATTCACCCCTCCACTTT. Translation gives CSAHLDRSNNSPLHF.